This entry lists 25 T cell receptor beta chains sequenced from one sample in a study of control samples from healthy donors and cancer patients. Here immunoSEQ multiplex PCR was the method, and the copy in TCRdb shows in-frame clones only, minus some. The profile shows some 140,000 clones, about 94% of them singletons. Sequencing was done on a sample of blood. The receptors were sampled from a man aged 35-49 years in good health.

This chain connects TRBV19 to TRBJ1-1; TRBD1 agrees at 9 bases. CDR3 length: 17 residues. Germline CDR1 is LNHDA and CDR2 is SQIVND (reference sequence). V gave up 8 bases and J gave up 3 bases; unmatched junction bases: 16. The CDR3 is CASSPSRDRVWDTEAFF. In DNA, the CDR3 is TGTGCCAGTTCCCCCTCCCGGGACAGGGTTTGGGACACTGAAGCTTTCTTT.

DNA for the CDR3: TGCGCCAGCAGCAGGGTTCTAGCGGGGAGCACAGATACGCAGTATTTT. Amino acid sequence: CASSRVLAGSTDTQYF. V usage is TRBV5-1 and J usage is TRBJ2-3; TRBD2 aligns across 9 bases. Looked up from germline, CDR1 is SGHRS and CDR2 is YFSETQ. Germline trimming cut 4 bases from V and 0 bases from J; bases unmatched to any gene: 6. The CDR3 totals 16 residues.

The chain combines TRBV27 with TRBJ1-2; 7 nucleotides align to TRBD1. The germline V gene encodes CDR1 MNHEY and CDR2 SMNVEV (reference sequence). J gave up 3 bases and V 2 bases, and 3 bases lay outside the gene matches. The CDR3 runs to 14 residues. The CDR3: CASSLQGTDYGYTF. CDR3 in DNA: TGTGCCAGCAGTTTACAGGGGACAGACTATGGCTACACCTTC.

The V gene is TRBV27, the J gene TRBJ2-5, with D unresolved. This CDR3 region has 13 residues. Germline V gives CDR1 MNHEY, CDR2 SMNVEV (reference sequence). V was trimmed by 6 bases and J by 0 bases, leaving 8 bases between them. Written as DNA, the CDR3 is TGTGCCAGCAGGCCCGCCGACCAAGAGACCCAGTACTTC. It specifies CASRPADQETQYF.

V usage is TRBV19 and J usage is TRBJ1-5, with D hard to call. Germline V lookup: CDR1 LNHDA, CDR2 SQIVND (reference sequence). Trimming took off 5 bases at V and 2 bases at J, with 16 bases between the two ends. The CDR3 is made up of 16 amino acids. The CDR3 nucleotides read TGTGCCAGTAGTCTCATGTGGCCCACGGGCAATCAGCCCCAGCATTTT. Its translation: CASSLMWPTGNQPQHF. Supplemented by reference TRBV19 and TRBJ1-5, the full variable domain reads DGGITQSPKYLFRKEGQNVTLSCEQNLNHDAMYWYRQDPGQGLRLIYYSQIVNDFQKGDIAEGYSVSREKKESFPLTVTSAQKNPTAFYLCASSLMWPTGNQPQHFGDGTRLSIL.

This clone showed up just once. The chain links TRBV7-2 to TRBJ2-7, with no clear D. The germline gives CDR1 SGHTA, CDR2 FQGNSA. CDR3 size: 14 residues. With 5 bases removed from V and 3 bases from J, the gap between germline ends came to 14 bases. CDR3 loop: CASSPLPGLYEQYF. The CDR3 DNA is TGTGCCAGCAGCCCCCTCCCCGGCCTCTACGAGCAGTACTTC.

V and J are TRBV27 and TRBJ1-5, with 10 bases identical to TRBD1. The junction had 5 bases not matched to a gene; V was cut back by 8 bases and J by 4 bases. Germline lookup yields CDR1 MNHEY and CDR2 SMNVEV (reference sequence). The CDR3 is made up of 14 amino acids. The CDR3 nucleotides are TGTGCCAGCGGGTGGACAGGGGGGAATCAGCCCCAGCATTTT. This gives the protein CASGWTGGNQPQHF.

This sequence joins TRBV30 and TRBJ2-1; the D gene is possibly TRBD1 (6 bases). V lost 4 bases and J 5 bases, leaving 18 bases between the germline ends. The CDR3 loop spans 15 amino acids. CDR1 GTSNPN and CDR2 SVGIG come from the germline V gene (reference sequence). CDR3 loop: CAWNPTGRPNNEQFF. DNA of the CDR3: TGTGCCTGGAATCCCACAGGGCGCCCTAACAATGAGCAGTTCTTC.

The chain carries TRBV27 and TRBJ1-2, with 8 positions matching TRBD1. Per germline, CDR1 MNHEY and CDR2 SMNVEV (reference sequence). The junction had 5 bases not matched to a gene; V was cut back by 3 bases and J by 5 bases. The CDR3 covers 14 residues. The CDR3 is CASSLHGQGYGYTF. The DNA of the CDR3 is TGTGCCAGCAGTTTGCACGGACAGGGATATGGCTACACCTTC.

The chain combines TRBV2 with TRBJ2-3; D is uncertain. The CDR3 runs 17 residues. The V and J ends lost 0 bases and 0 bases respectively, with 13 bases between them. Germline CDR1 is SNHLY and CDR2 is FYNNEI. CDR3 coding DNA: TGTGCCAGCAGTGAAGCTACCCCCGAGTTCAGCACAGATACGCAGTATTTT. It encodes CASSEATPEFSTDTQYF.

The genes are TRBV9 and TRBJ2-6, with D uncertain. V lost 0 bases and J 0 bases, leaving 4 bases between the germline ends. Germline values: CDR1 SGDLS, CDR2 YYNGEE. This CDR3 is built from 15 residues. The CDR3 reads CASSVVGSGANVLTF. CDR3 DNA sequence: TGTGCCAGCAGCGTAGTTGGCTCTGGGGCCAACGTCCTGACTTTC.

V and J are TRBV28 and TRBJ1-2, with D unresolved. Germline V gene sequence: CDR1 MDHEN, CDR2 SYDVKM. There are 13 residues in the CDR3. V lost 5 bases and J 4 bases, leaving 11 bases between the germline ends. Here the CDR3 DNA reads TGTGCCAGCAGTCAGGACGGACCCTATGGCTACACCTTC. This gives the protein CASSQDGPYGYTF.

The chain couples TRBV19 to TRBJ1-2; D perhaps matches TRBD1 (6 bases). Trimming pared 9 bases from V and 8 bases from J, leaving 31 bases between. CDR1 is LNHDA, CDR2 SQIVND, per germline (reference sequence). This CDR3 is built from 17 residues. DNA of the CDR3: TGTGCCAGCCGAAGGGGGGGCTCAACGACGGAGGAAGGCGGCTACACCTTC. It codes for CASRRGGSTTEEGGYTF.

This chain uses TRBV24-1 with TRBJ2-3; D is uncertain. V dropped 3 bases and J dropped 6 bases, with 15 bases sitting between them. This CDR3 region has 15 residues. The germline CDR1 and CDR2 sequences are KGHDR and SFDVKD. CDR3 sequence: CATSDLGPPLDTQYF. The CDR3 DNA sequence: TGTGCCACCAGTGATCTGGGCCCCCCGCTGGATACGCAGTATTTT.

As DNA, the CDR3 is TGTGCCAGCAGTCCGGGAGGGCACTCCTACGAGCAGTACTTC. The encoded protein is CASSPGGHSYEQYF. The rearrangement joins TRBV6-2 or TRBV6-3 to TRBJ2-7; 8 bases align to TRBD2. The junction had 3 bases not matched to a gene; V was cut back by 5 bases and J by 0 bases. Germline V gene lookup returns CDR1 MNHEY and CDR2 SVGEGT. The CDR3 extends over 14 amino acids.

The chain is built from TRBV18 and TRBJ1-2; D is uncertain. The CDR3 sequence is 14 residues long. The germline V and J ends were trimmed by 0 bases and 1 base, with 6 bases remaining between them. The V gene's germline CDR1 is KGHSH and CDR2 LQKENI. The DNA of the CDR3 is TGTGCCAGCTCACCACCTACGGTTAACTATGGCTACACCTTC. It is translated as CASSPPTVNYGYTF.

V and J are TRBV6-1 and TRBJ1-2; D perhaps matches TRBD1 (5 bases). Trimming removed 2 bases from V and 8 bases from J, with 12 bases in between. The CDR3 is made up of 13 amino acids. CDR1 MNHNS and CDR2 SASEGT come from the germline V gene. In nucleotides, the CDR3 is TGTGCCAGCAGTGAAAACGGAGGGGCCGGCTACACCTTC. Protein product: CASSENGGAGYTF.

The CDR3 loop is CASSPGKGGYTQYF. For the CDR3, the DNA is TGCGCCAGCAGCCCGGGGAAAGGCGGGTATACGCAGTATTTT. J is TRBJ2-3 and V is TRBV4-3; D may be TRBD2 (5 bases). This CDR3 contains 14 residues. Trimming removed 4 bases at V and 7 bases at J, with 15 bases between. Germline loops: CDR1 LGHNA, CDR2 YSLEER.

The chain joins TRBV30 to TRBJ1-3, with D maybe TRBD1 (6 bases). V was pared by 1 base and J by 2 bases, with 12 bases between. Germline assignment: CDR1 GTSNPN and CDR2 SVGIG (reference sequence). There are 15 residues in the CDR3. CDR3 DNA: TGTGCCTGGAGTGCCCCAGGGGTCACTGGAAACACCATATATTTT. Translation: CAWSAPGVTGNTIYF.

J is TRBJ1-1 and V is TRBV6-5, with D unclear. The CDR3 length is 13 residues. V dropped 4 bases and J dropped 4 bases, with 10 bases sitting between them. Germline V gives CDR1 MNHEY, CDR2 SVGAGI. This chain's CDR3 is CASSLTAATEAFF. CDR3 coding DNA: TGTGCCAGCAGTTTAACAGCGGCCACTGAAGCTTTCTTT.

The V and J genes are TRBV11-2 and TRBJ1-4, with 9 bases that match TRBD1. CDR1 and CDR2 from the germline V gene are SGHAT and FQNNGV. Trimming cost V 1 base and J 0 bases; bases outside gene matches: 0. The CDR3 loop spans 16 amino acids. This chain's CDR3 is CASSLGTGATNEKLFF. As DNA, the CDR3 is TGTGCCAGCAGCTTAGGGACAGGGGCAACTAATGAAAAACTGTTTTTT.

The rearrangement uses TRBV19 and TRBJ2-7; D might be TRBD1 (6 bases). CDR3 length equals 15 residues. Germline CDR1 reads LNHDA; CDR2 reads SQIVND (reference sequence). Trimming took 5 bases from V and 2 from J, leaving 16 bases between them. The CDR3: CASSGTTENTYEQYF. CDR3 DNA: TGTGCCAGTAGTGGGACAACCGAAAACACCTACGAGCAGTACTTC.

The chain links TRBV4-1 to TRBJ2-5; 11 nucleotides match TRBD2. The V and J ends lost 1 base and 6 bases, in that order; junction bases with no gene match: 7. The CDR3 runs to 16 residues. Germline V gene data show CDR1 as MGHRA and CDR2 as YSYEKL. The CDR3 is CASSQGGASGGKTQYF. The CDR3 DNA reads TGCGCCAGCAGCCAAGGAGGGGCTAGCGGGGGGAAGACCCAGTACTTC.

A word on this clone: At one end the junction does not follow the germline gene, possibly because of a read error. The chain has TRBV28 and TRBJ2-1; D is undetermined. Per the germline V gene, CDR1 is MDHEN and CDR2 is SYDVKM. CDR3 length equals 17 residues. The chain's CDR3 is CANSLYQASASYNEQFF. The DNA of the CDR3 is TGTGCCAACAGTTTATATCAAGCTTCGGCCTCCTACAATGAGCAGTTCTTC.

The chain links TRBV12-5 to TRBJ2-7; maybe TRBD2 (7 bases). Trimming shortened V by 0 bases and J by 3 bases, and 24 bases separated the two germline ends. The CDR3 loop spans 19 amino acids. The V gene's germline CDR1 is LGHNT and CDR2 FRNRAP. CDR3 DNA: TGTGCTAGTGGTTTGGTTACTCTAACAAAGGGGGAGGGGGGCTACGAGCAGTACTTC. This encodes CASGLVTLTKGEGGYEQYF.